The T cell receptor (beta chain) under discussion was sequenced for a study of cytomegalovirus exposure and HLA in healthy donors. Looking at the study overall: From HLA-typed donors, an early data release held tens of millions of unique TCRs. Overall study results and limits: HLA restriction was apparent for most CMV-associated TCR beta chains in a later analysis. Later analysis reportedly placed an Asian-associated ancestry cluster below the approximately 650-donor mean in N-insertions.

Details on this clone: Its antigen is as yet unknown.

The germline V gene encodes CDR1 SGHTA and CDR2 FQGNSA. The ends were cut back, 1 base at V and 3 bases at J, with 12 bases in the middle. This CDR3 has 15 amino acids. The study ran its PCR with 60 Vbeta and 13 Jbeta primers. Measured with immunoSEQ multiplex PCR; TCRdb has only the in-frame clones, and not every one. The sample contains about 98,000 clones, roughly three quarters of which appear only once. This chain joins TRBV7-2 and TRBJ2-5; D possibly corresponds to TRBD1 (6 bases). Specimen: PBMCs. The TCR comes from a male donor in good health and CMV-seropositive. CDR3 sequence (DNA): TGTGCCAGCAGCTTAGTGAGGACAGCCAAAGAGACCCAGTACTTC. Translation gives CASSLVRTAKETQYF.